Listed below are T cell receptor beta chains from one sample, sequenced in a study of regulatory T cells in long-lasting Graves disease. TCRdb fed the multiplex PCR reads into MiXCR, producing one record per CDR3 protein. Here the sample spans about 500,000 distinct CDR3 sequences, around 12% being singletons. The same sample was also studied in work on T cells in Graves' hyperthyroidism and ophthalmopathy.

Material: peripheral blood mononuclear cells (PBMCs), obtained at new diagnosis, from a patient treated with antithyroid drugs. The receptors come from a woman in her twenties or thirties with Graves disease. Both conserved end residues are part of each CDR3. D genes are given only for firm matches. A row's size may be missing; if present it is once, few, many or a size class.

v_call	d_call	j_call	clone_size	cdr3_aa	cdr3_nt
TRBV12-3/TRBV12-4	TRBD1	TRBJ1-5	many	CASSYRTGSSNQPQHF	TGTGCCAGCAGTTACCGGACAGGGAGTAGCAATCAGCCCCAGCATTTT
TRBV5-6	TRBD1	TRBJ2-2	few	CATGGQVEPGELFF	TGTGCCACCGGAGGACAGGTTGAGCCCGGGGAGCTGTTTTTT
TRBV11-2	.	TRBJ2-3	many	CASSPGLPVSTQYF	TGTGCCAGCAGCCCGGGACTTCCGGTCTCAACGCAGTATTTT
TRBV15	TRBD2	TRBJ2-7	few	CATSRASGIYAQYF	TGTGCCACCAGCAGGGCTAGCGGGATCTACGCGCAGTACTTC
TRBV28	TRBD1	TRBJ2-4	many	CASSFVLDKGASKNIQYF	TGTGCCAGCAGTTTCGTGCTTGACAAGGGGGCTTCCAAAAACATTCAGTACTTC
TRBV6-2/TRBV6-3	TRBD1	TRBJ2-7	.	CASSSPGTGAYEQYF	TGTGCCAGCAGTTCCCCCGGGACAGGGGCGTACGAGCAGTACTTC
TRBV20-1	TRBD2	TRBJ2-4	many	CSARLREGWNIQYF	TGCAGTGCTAGGTTACGGGAGGGCTGGAACATTCAGTACTTC
TRBV7-8	TRBD2	TRBJ2-1	.	CASSSGGRTSGRAYEQFF	TGTGCCAGCAGCTCCGGGGGTAGGACTAGCGGGAGGGCATATGAGCAGTTCTTC
TRBV5-4	.	TRBJ2-1	many	CASSLGGHNSYNEQFF	TGTGCCAGCAGTTTGGGGGGACACAACTCCTACAATGAGCAGTTCTTC
TRBV6-5	.	TRBJ1-1	many	CASSYVSEAFF	TGTGCCAGCAGTTACGTCTCTGAAGCTTTCTTT
TRBV20-1	.	TRBJ1-2	.	CSARDSGLGYTF	TGCAGTGCTAGAGATTCAGGGTTGGGCTACACCTTC
TRBV5-1	.	TRBJ1-1	few	CASSNRAGGFTEAFF	TGCGCCAGCAGCAACCGGGCGGGGGGCTTCACTGAAGCTTTCTTT
TRBV19	TRBD2	TRBJ2-1	few	CASATSGDRNEQFF	TGTGCCAGTGCCACTAGCGGAGATCGCAATGAGCAGTTCTTC
TRBV14	TRBD1	TRBJ2-7	many	CASSRVGGQGAYEQYF	TGTGCCAGCAGCCGAGTTGGGGGACAGGGGGCCTACGAGCAGTACTTC
TRBV29-1	.	TRBJ1-5	many	CSVLSGRALPQPQHF	TGCAGCGTTTTGTCGGGGAGGGCCTTACCTCAGCCCCAGCATTTT
TRBV6-1	TRBD2	TRBJ2-1	few	CASSRGLPVSYNEQFF	TGTGCCAGCAGCCGGGGACTACCCGTCTCCTACAATGAGCAGTTCTTC
TRBV11-2	.	TRBJ2-2	.	CASSLRVGGPNTGELFF	TGTGCCAGCAGCTTAAGGGTGGGAGGCCCGAACACCGGGGAGCTGTTTTTT
TRBV7-2	.	TRBJ2-2	many	CASSLEAIGELFF	TGTGCCAGCAGCTTAGAGGCAATCGGGGAGCTGTTTTTT
TRBV20-1	TRBD1	TRBJ1-2	few	CSAEPPGQGYGYTF	TGCAGTGCTGAACCTCCGGGACAGGGTTATGGCTACACCTTC
TRBV5-4	.	TRBJ1-2	many	CASSSSPGTEGYTF	TGTGCCAGCAGCTCGTCCCCAGGGACGGAAGGCTACACCTTC
TRBV6-2/TRBV6-3	TRBD2	TRBJ2-3	few	CASSYDTSGKDTQYF	TGTGCCAGCAGTTACGACACTAGCGGGAAAGATACGCAGTATTTT
TRBV18	.	TRBJ2-7	many	CASSPGAGSEQYF	TGTGCCAGCTCCCCCGGGGCAGGGAGCGAGCAGTACTTC
TRBV7-9	TRBD1	TRBJ2-3	many	CASSFSRGSDTQYF	TGTGCCAGCAGCTTCAGCAGGGGGTCAGATACGCAGTATTTT
TRBV9	.	TRBJ1-4	few	CASSVSGANEKLFF	TGTGCCAGCAGCGTGAGTGGAGCTAATGAAAAACTGTTTTTT
TRBV18	TRBD1	TRBJ2-7	many	CASSPRPDRGYEQYF	TGTGCCAGCTCACCCCGACCGGACAGGGGATACGAGCAGTACTTC
TRBV7-2	TRBD1	TRBJ1-1	many	CASSPGQPGDTEAFF	TGTGCCAGCAGCCCGGGACAGCCGGGAGACACTGAAGCTTTCTTT
TRBV7-8	.	TRBJ2-7	.	CASSLETGPIYEQYF	TGTGCCAGCAGCTTAGAGACAGGACCCATCTACGAGCAGTACTTC
TRBV11-2	.	TRBJ2-3	many	CASSSLWTKGGTDTQYF	TGTGCCAGCAGCTCCCTATGGACTAAAGGAGGTACAGATACGCAGTATTTT
TRBV6-1	.	TRBJ1-2	many	CASSLRQSSDGYTF	TGTGCCAGCAGTCTCCGACAGTCCTCTGACGGCTACACCTTC
TRBV6-1	TRBD1	TRBJ2-7	many	CASRPTGRAYEQYF	TGTGCCAGCAGACCGACAGGGCGAGCCTACGAGCAGTACTTC
TRBV28	TRBD2	TRBJ2-1	many	CASTPFEASGRSSYNEQFF	TGTGCCAGCACCCCCTTCGAGGCTAGCGGGAGGAGCTCCTACAATGAGCAGTTCTTC
TRBV18	.	TRBJ2-1	many	CASFSSGLAFHEQFF	TGTGCCAGCTTCTCAAGCGGACTGGCTTTCCATGAGCAGTTCTTC
TRBV14	.	TRBJ2-2	few	CASSQVRTPAGELFF	TGTGCCAGCAGCCAAGTACGCACCCCCGCCGGGGAGCTGTTTTTT
TRBV30	.	TRBJ2-3	many	CAWSGSGPSTDTQYF	TGTGCCTGGAGTGGAAGCGGACCTAGCACAGATACGCAGTATTTT
TRBV20-1	TRBD2	TRBJ2-1	few	CSASSSSGSYNEQFF	TGCAGTGCTAGTTCGTCTAGCGGCTCCTACAATGAGCAGTTCTTC
TRBV4-1	.	TRBJ1-2	few	CASSQLTWGMGRYGYTF	TGCGCCAGCAGCCAACTGACCTGGGGCATGGGACGCTATGGCTACACCTTC
TRBV5-5	.	TRBJ1-2	many	CASSLRSNYGYTF	TGTGCCAGCAGCTTGAGGTCTAACTATGGCTACACCTTC
TRBV7-9	.	TRBJ2-5	.	CASSYRPQETQYF	TGTGCCAGCAGCTATCGACCCCAAGAGACCCAGTACTTC
TRBV30	TRBD1	TRBJ1-5	many	CAWSAGTSGGSNQPQHF	TGTGCCTGGAGTGCCGGGACTTCAGGGGGTAGCAATCAGCCCCAGCATTTT
TRBV12-3/TRBV12-4	.	TRBJ1-1	many	CASRRQGSETEAFF	TGTGCCAGCAGACGGCAGGGGTCTGAGACTGAAGCTTTCTTT
TRBV2	.	TRBJ2-7	many	CASSPRGGQSYEQYF	TGTGCCAGCAGCCCCCGCGGGGGACAGTCCTACGAGCAGTACTTC
TRBV4-2	.	TRBJ1-1	.	CASSQETGTMNTEAFF	TGTGCCAGCAGCCAAGAGACAGGAACTATGAACACTGAAGCTTTCTTT